This T cell receptor (beta chain) was sequenced in a study of blood T cells in healthy people across ages. The germline CDR1 and CDR2 sequences are LGHNA and YSLEER. V lost 4 bases to trimming and J lost 5 bases; unmatched junction nucleotides: 11. The CDR3 length is 15 residues. A second PCR, run for about 7 to 11 cycles, used a sample-barcoded 5' primer plus a J-beta primer mix. TCRdb processed the 5' RACE reads anew with MiXCR; each CDR3 protein has one entry. The sample records approximately 1.5 million distinct CDR3 sequences, 40% to 45% being singletons. The donors, aged about 6 to 100, were healthy Caucasians from Russia.

The sequence came from a woman between 18 and 29 years old in good health. The gene calls are TRBV4-3 and TRBJ2-7; 7 bases align to TRBD1. The material sequenced was blood. This CDR3 is CASSLGTGVINEQYF. CDR3 DNA: TGCGCCAGCAGCCTCGGAACAGGGGTGATAAACGAGCAGTACTTC.